This is a list of T cell receptor beta chains from one sample in a study of beta chain features in type 1 diabetes. Sequencing was performed with immunoSEQ multiplex PCR; in TCRdb, only in-frame clones are kept and a portion is missing. The data show tens of thousands of clones, with under 75% seen just once and around 4.4% held by the top ten. The sequenced material came from Tregs from blood. These receptors all stem from a young man with type 1 diabetes. Both conserved end residues are part of each CDR3. The order of the fields is CDR3 length, V gene, D gene, clone size, J gene, CDR3 protein, CDR3 DNA. A D gene is named only where the DNA matches it firmly. Some rows mark clone size as missing; the rest say once, few, many or name a class of expanded clone.

15,TRBV5-1,TRBD2,-,TRBJ2-3,CASSGLAGGADTQYF,TGCGCCAGCAGCGGACTAGCGGGAGGAGCAGATACGCAGTATTTT
15,TRBV7-2,TRBD1,few,TRBJ1-5,CASSSVTGAAQPQHF,TGTGCCAGCAGCTCTGTAACAGGGGCTGCTCAGCCCCAGCATTTT
14,TRBV6-1,-,-,TRBJ2-3,CASYLGWGVNTQYF,TGTGCCAGCTACCTCGGATGGGGCGTAAATACGCAGTATTTT
17,TRBV5-1,-,-,TRBJ1-1,CASSLGDYSRKDTEAFF,TGCGCCAGCAGCTTGGGGGACTACTCCAGGAAGGACACTGAAGCTTTCTTT
16,TRBV11-2,-,-,TRBJ2-4,CASSLTGVLAKNIQYF,TGTGCCAGCAGTCTAACAGGAGTACTAGCCAAAAACATTCAGTACTTC
13,TRBV28,TRBD1,few,TRBJ1-2,CASRSGQGARRIF,TGTGCCAGCAGGTCAGGACAGGGGGCCCGACGGATCTTC
16,TRBV6-6,TRBD1,-,TRBJ1-2,CASSPRTGGKDYGYTF,TGTGCCAGCAGTCCCCGGACAGGGGGCAAGGACTATGGCTACACCTTC
14,TRBV29-1,TRBD2,once,TRBJ2-2,CSVGLASNTGELFF,TGCAGCGTGGGACTAGCATCGAACACCGGGGAGCTGTTTTTT
14,TRBV9,TRBD2,-,TRBJ2-5,CASSARASGETQYF,TGTGCCAGCAGCGCAAGAGCTAGCGGGGAGACCCAGTACTTC
13,TRBV7-2,TRBD2,-,TRBJ2-1,CASSLVGLAERVF,TGTGCCAGCAGCTTAGTCGGGCTAGCGGAACGGGTCTTC
13,TRBV6-1,-,-,TRBJ2-3,CASRGAGADTQYF,TGTGCCAGCAGAGGGGCGGGGGCGGATACGCAGTATTTT
20,TRBV6-1,-,-,TRBJ2-7,CASSVSLSSGSGTLTYEQYF,TGTGCCAGCAGTGTCTCTTTAAGCTCTGGTTCCGGGACTCTCACCTACGAGCAGTACTTC
12,TRBV6-6,-,once,TRBJ1-1,CASRPAGFSTFF,TGTGCCAGCAGGCCGGCAGGGTTTTCGACTTTCTTT
13,TRBV7-9,-,few,TRBJ2-2,CASSRTGTGELFF,TGTGCCAGCAGTCGCACGGGCACCGGGGAGCTGTTTTTT
10,TRBV7-2,TRBD1,-,TRBJ1-2,CALGGQAISF,TGTGCCCTAGGGGGACAGGCGATTTCCTTC
16,TRBV7-9,-,-,TRBJ1-5,CASSPLGGAGNQPQHF,TGTGCCAGCAGCCCTCTCGGGGGGGCTGGTAATCAGCCCCAGCATTTT